Each of the 9 T cell receptor beta chains below was sequenced from the same sample in a study of CD8 T cells in ankylosing spondylitis. Whole-study results and caveats: It appeared that ankylosing spondylitis blood was characterized by a TCR beta motif of eight highly homologous variants.

In TCRdb, the 5' RACE reads were re-called with MiXCR into one record per CDR3 protein. The repertoire has about 510,000 distinct CDR3 sequences, 5.3% of them found once; the top ten carry 3.5%. Antigens for these TCRs are unknown. Sample: blood, either unsorted or a sorted T cell fraction (not recorded which). These receptors all come from a male donor with ankylosing spondylitis.

This clonotype was seen ten or more times. The chain couples TRBV7-2 to TRBJ2-3, with a possible D match to TRBD1 (6 bases). Germline V gene lookup returns CDR1 SGHTA and CDR2 FQGNSA. The V end was cut by 2 bases, the J end by 6 bases, with 6 bases between. The CDR3 consists of 12 residues. The CDR3, as DNA: TGTGCCAGCAGCTTAACAGGGGATACGCAGTATTTT. Its protein is CASSLTGDTQYF.

This clonotype was seen repeatedly, ten times or more. For the CDR3, the DNA is TGCAGTGCTAGGGCGAGTCATATAGTGTACGAGCAGTACTTC. This translates into CSARASHIVYEQYF. The V call is TRBV20-1, the J call TRBJ2-7; unclear D gene. The CDR3 spans 14 residues. In germline, CDR1 is DFQATT, CDR2 SNEGSKA (reference sequence). V lost 3 bases, J lost 4 bases, and 16 bases lay in between.

The sample holds many counts of this clonotype. The chain is built from TRBV20-1 and TRBJ1-6; D uncertain. The CDR3 is 13 amino acids. In germline, CDR1 is DFQATT, CDR2 SNEGSKA (reference sequence). Trimming pared 3 bases from V and 10 bases from J, leaving 13 bases between. CDR3 amino acids: CSASAGKRSPLHF. The CDR3 DNA reads TGCAGTGCTAGTGCTGGGAAGCGATCACCCCTCCACTTT.

This clonotype appeared many times. The chain employs TRBV29-1 and TRBJ1-4; D remains unclear. The CDR3 runs 13 residues. The V gene lost 5 bases and the J gene lost 5 bases, with 12 bases spanning the gap. Germline lookup yields CDR1 SQVTM and CDR2 ANQGSEA. CDR3 coding DNA: TGCAGCGTTCGCGGGGTATTGAATGAAAAACTGTTTTTT. Translating it yields CSVRGVLNEKLFF.

This clonotype was picked up many times. The chain recombines TRBV20-1 with TRBJ1-1; D is undetermined. Trimming pared 6 bases from V and 4 bases from J, leaving 12 bases between. Germline V gives CDR1 DFQATT, CDR2 SNEGSKA (reference sequence). The CDR3 spans 12 residues. The CDR3: CSAILSSTEAFF. The CDR3 bases are TGCAGTGCCATCCTATCCAGCACTGAAGCTTTCTTT.

This clonotype was detected ten times or more. V and J are TRBV12-3 or TRBV12-4 and TRBJ2-1, with D possibly matching TRBD1 (5 bases). The V gene lost 6 bases and the J gene lost 5 bases, with 11 bases spanning the gap. The CDR3 contains 13 residues. This CDR3 is CASRGSGNNEQFF. The CDR3 DNA reads TGTGCCAGCAGGGGCTCAGGGAACAATGAGCAGTTCTTC.

This clonotype was counted ten times or more. DNA of the CDR3: TGTGCCAGCACCCTGGGGACAGGCCCCAAGGGGATCTATGGCTACACCTTC. Protein sequence: CASTLGTGPKGIYGYTF. The gene calls are TRBV9 and TRBJ1-2; 8 bases map to TRBD1. Germline V gives CDR1 SGDLS, CDR2 YYNGEE. This CDR3 is 17 amino acids long. Trimming cost V 6 bases and J 4 bases; bases outside gene matches: 17.

This clonotype was seen many times. The chain employs TRBV7-2 and TRBJ2-7, with 7 positions matching TRBD1. V lost 4 bases and J lost 3; bases outside the gene matches: 6. Germline V gene data show CDR1 as SGHTA and CDR2 as FQGNSA. This CDR3 spans 14 amino acids. The CDR3 region is CASSSRTGLYEQYF. CDR3 bases: TGTGCCAGCAGCTCACGGACAGGCCTCTACGAGCAGTACTTC.

At least ten counts were recorded for this clonotype. The chain carries TRBV3-1 and TRBJ1-3, with no clear D. The CDR3 covers 14 residues. The germline V gene encodes CDR1 LGHDT and CDR2 YNNKEL (reference sequence). Between the trimmed V and J ends, which lost 1 base and 2 bases, there was a span of 6 bases. The CDR3 loop reads CASSQGWTGNTIYF. The CDR3 nucleotides are TGTGCCAGCAGCCAAGGATGGACTGGAAACACCATATATTTT.